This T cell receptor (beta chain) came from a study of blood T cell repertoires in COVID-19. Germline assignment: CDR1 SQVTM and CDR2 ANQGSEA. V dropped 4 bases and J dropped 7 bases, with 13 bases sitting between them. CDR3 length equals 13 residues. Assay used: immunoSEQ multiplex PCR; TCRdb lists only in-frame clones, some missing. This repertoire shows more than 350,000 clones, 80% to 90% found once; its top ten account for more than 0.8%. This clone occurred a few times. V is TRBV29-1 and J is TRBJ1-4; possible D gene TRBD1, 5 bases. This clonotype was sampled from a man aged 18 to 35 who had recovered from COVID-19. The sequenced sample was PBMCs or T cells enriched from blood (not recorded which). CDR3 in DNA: TGCAGCGTTGTGGACAATCTAGGTGAAAAACTGTTTTTT. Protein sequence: CSVVDNLGEKLFF.